This TCR beta chain was recovered during a study of blood T cell repertoires in COVID-19. Study summary: T cells, B-cell-depleted T cells, or PBMCs provided the cDNA or gDNA that served as material.

The germline V gene encodes CDR1 MNHNS and CDR2 SASEGT. CDR3 length: 12 residues. V was shortened by 3 bases and J by 4 bases, with 6 bases between the two germline ends. Using immunoSEQ multiplex PCR, the repertoire was profiled, and TCRdb retains in-frame clones only, with some absent. The sample has around 56,000 clones, more than 70% seen once. The chain couples TRBV6-1 to TRBJ1-2, with D perhaps TRBD1 (5 bases). The source is a human donor in a cohort sampled during active COVID-19. The specimen sequenced was peripheral blood. This CDR3 reads CASSEGLYGYTF. The CDR3 nucleotides read TGTGCCAGCAGTGAGGGACTCTATGGCTACACCTTC.